The 2 T cell receptor beta chains listed next were all sequenced from one sample in a study of T cells in narcolepsy. The data were produced by immunoSEQ multiplex PCR, yet TCRdb's version contains in-frame clones alone and is incomplete. Here the sample spans around 31,000 clones, just under 80% being singletons. Sequenced: CD45RA- memory CD4+ T cells from PBMCs. Receptor source: a human donor with narcolepsy.

The rearrangement links TRBV2 to TRBJ1-2; D gene uncertain. Germline CDR1 is SNHLY and CDR2 is FYNNEI. V gave up 4 bases and J gave up 4 bases, with 7 bases separating them. The CDR3 extends over 12 amino acids. The chain's CDR3 is CASSGNLYGYTF. The DNA of the CDR3 is TGTGCCAGCAGTGGGAACCTCTATGGCTACACCTTC.

This chain links TRBV6-5 with TRBJ1-4; TRBD1 might be the D (5 bases). The V and J ends lost 2 bases and 1 base respectively, with 11 bases between them. The CDR3 is 16 amino acids. Germline CDR1 and CDR2: MNHEY and SVGAGI. The DNA of the CDR3 is TGTGCCAGCAGTTACGCATATAGGGGAACTAATGAAAAACTGTTTTTT. It is translated as CASSYAYRGTNEKLFF.